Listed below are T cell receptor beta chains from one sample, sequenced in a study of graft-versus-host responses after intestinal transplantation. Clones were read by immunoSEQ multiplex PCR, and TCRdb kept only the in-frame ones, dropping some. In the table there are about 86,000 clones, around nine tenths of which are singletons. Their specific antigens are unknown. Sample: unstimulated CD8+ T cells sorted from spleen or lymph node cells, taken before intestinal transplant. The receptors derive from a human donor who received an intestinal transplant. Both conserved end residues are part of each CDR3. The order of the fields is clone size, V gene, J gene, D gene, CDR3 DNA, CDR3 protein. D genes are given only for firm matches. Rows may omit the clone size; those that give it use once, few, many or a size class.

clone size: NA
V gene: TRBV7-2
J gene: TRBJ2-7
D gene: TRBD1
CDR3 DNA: TGTGCCAGCAGCTTAGTACAGGGGGCCGACGAGCAGTACTTC
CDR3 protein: CASSLVQGADEQYF

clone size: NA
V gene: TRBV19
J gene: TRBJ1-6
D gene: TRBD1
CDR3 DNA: TGTGCCAGTAGTCCCCGACAGGGGGTCGGGTCCTATAATTCACCCCTCCACTTT
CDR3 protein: CASSPRQGVGSYNSPLHF

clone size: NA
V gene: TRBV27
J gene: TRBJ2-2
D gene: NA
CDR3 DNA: TGTGCCAGCAGCTTCGTGAGGAACACCGGGGAGCTGTTTTTT
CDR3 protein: CASSFVRNTGELFF

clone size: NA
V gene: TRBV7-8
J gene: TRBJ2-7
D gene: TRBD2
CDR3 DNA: TGTGCCAGCAGCTTAACGTCAGGGGTAGCGGGGACCTACGAGCAGTACTTC
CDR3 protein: CASSLTSGVAGTYEQYF

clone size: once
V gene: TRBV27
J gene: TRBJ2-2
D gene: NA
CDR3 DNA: TGTGCCAGCAGCCTCAATCCCACCGGGGAGCTGTTTTTT
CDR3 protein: CASSLNPTGELFF

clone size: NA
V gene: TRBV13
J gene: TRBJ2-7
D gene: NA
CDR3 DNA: TGTGCCAGCAGCTTAGGCGGGGAGCAGTACTTC
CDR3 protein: CASSLGGEQYF

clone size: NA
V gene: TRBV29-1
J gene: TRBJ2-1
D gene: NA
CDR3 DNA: TGCAGCGTTGAAGACCGGTACAATGAGCAGTTCTTC
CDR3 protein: CSVEDRYNEQFF

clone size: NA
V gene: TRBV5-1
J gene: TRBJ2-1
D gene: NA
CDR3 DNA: TGCGCCAGCAGCTTATTAGGGAGTCGTGAGCAGTTCTTC
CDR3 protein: CASSLLGSREQFF

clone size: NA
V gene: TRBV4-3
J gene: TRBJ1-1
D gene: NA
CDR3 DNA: TGCGCCAGCAGCCAAACCGCGTTAACTGAAGCTTTCTTT
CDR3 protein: CASSQTALTEAFF

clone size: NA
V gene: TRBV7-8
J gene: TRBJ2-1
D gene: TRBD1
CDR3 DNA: TGTGCCAGCAGCCCACCCGGGACAGATCCCTACAATGAGCAGTTCTTC
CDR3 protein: CASSPPGTDPYNEQFF

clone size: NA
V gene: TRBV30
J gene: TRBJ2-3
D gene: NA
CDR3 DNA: TGTGCCTGGAGTGTCCTAGGCGGATACACAGATACGCAGTATTTT
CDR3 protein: CAWSVLGGYTDTQYF

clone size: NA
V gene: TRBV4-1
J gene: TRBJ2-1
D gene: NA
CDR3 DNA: TGCGCCAGCAGCCAACCCGGAATACGACTGCCCCACAATGAGCAGTTCTTC
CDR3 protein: CASSQPGIRLPHNEQFF

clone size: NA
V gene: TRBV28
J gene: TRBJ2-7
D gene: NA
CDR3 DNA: TGTGCCAGCAGTTTATCAGGGTTCCACGAGCAGTACTTC
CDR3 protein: CASSLSGFHEQYF

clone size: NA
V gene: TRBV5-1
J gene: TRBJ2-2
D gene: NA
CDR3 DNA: TGCGCCAGCAGCTTGGTAGCGGACTGGTCGAACACCGGGGAGCTGTTTTTT
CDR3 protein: CASSLVADWSNTGELFF

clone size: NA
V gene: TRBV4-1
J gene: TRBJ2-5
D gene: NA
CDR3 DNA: TGCGCCAGCAGCCGATATCTTCGGGATATTAGGGAGACCCAGTACTTC
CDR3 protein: CASSRYLRDIRETQYF

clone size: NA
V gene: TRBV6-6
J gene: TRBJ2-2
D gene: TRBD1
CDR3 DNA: TGTGCCAGCAGTTACCTCACAGGGGACACCGGGGAGCTGTTTTTT
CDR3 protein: CASSYLTGDTGELFF

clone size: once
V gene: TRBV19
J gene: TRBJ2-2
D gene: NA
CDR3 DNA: TGTGCCAGTTTAGGGAGTTACACCGGGGAGCTGTTTTTT
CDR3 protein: CASLGSYTGELFF

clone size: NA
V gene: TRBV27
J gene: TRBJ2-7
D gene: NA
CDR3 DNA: TGTGCCAGCAGTTTGGGGGGACCGGGGAACGAGCAGTACTTC
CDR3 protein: CASSLGGPGNEQYF

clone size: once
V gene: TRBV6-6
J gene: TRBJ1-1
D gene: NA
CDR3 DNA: TGTGCCAGCAGTTACCTTTCAGGGGACCCGAACACTGAAGCTTTCTTT
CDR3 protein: CASSYLSGDPNTEAFF

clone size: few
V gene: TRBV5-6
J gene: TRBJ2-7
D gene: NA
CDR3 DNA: TGTGCCAGCAGCGGACCCCAAACTAGGAACTACGAGCAGTACTTC
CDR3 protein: CASSGPQTRNYEQYF

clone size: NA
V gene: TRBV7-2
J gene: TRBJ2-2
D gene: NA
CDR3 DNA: TGTGCCAGCAGCCCCGACAGTTCTGGCACCGGGGAGCTGTTTTTT
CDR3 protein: CASSPDSSGTGELFF

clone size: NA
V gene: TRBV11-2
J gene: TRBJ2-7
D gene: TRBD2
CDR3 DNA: TGTGCCAGCAGTTGGCGACTAGCGGGAGTGGTCGAGCAGTACTTC
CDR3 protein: CASSWRLAGVVEQYF

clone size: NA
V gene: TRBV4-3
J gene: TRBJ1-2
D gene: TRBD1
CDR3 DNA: TGCGCCAGCAGCCAAGTAGTCACAGGGGGCTATGGCTACACCTTC
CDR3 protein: CASSQVVTGGYGYTF

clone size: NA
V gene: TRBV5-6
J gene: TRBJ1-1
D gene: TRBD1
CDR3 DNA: TGTGCCAGCAGCTTTGGGACAGACAATGAAGCTTTCTTT
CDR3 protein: CASSFGTDNEAFF

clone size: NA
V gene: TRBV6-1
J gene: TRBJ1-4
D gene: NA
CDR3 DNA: TGTGCCAGCAGTGAAGGTGGGGCGTGGGAAAAACTGTTTTTT
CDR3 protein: CASSEGGAWEKLFF

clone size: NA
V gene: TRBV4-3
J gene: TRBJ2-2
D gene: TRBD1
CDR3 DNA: TGCGCCAGCAGCCAAGGCCCGGACAGGGGGTTGACCGGGGAGCTGTTTTTT
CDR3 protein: CASSQGPDRGLTGELFF

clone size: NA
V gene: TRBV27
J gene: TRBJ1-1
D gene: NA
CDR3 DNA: TGTGCCAGCCGCCTTCCCGGTACTGAAGCTTTCTTT
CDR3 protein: CASRLPGTEAFF

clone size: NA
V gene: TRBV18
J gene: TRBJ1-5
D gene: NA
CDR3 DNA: TGTGCCAGCTCACCACCGGGGAGGAGCAATCAGCCCCAGCATTTT
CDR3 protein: CASSPPGRSNQPQHF

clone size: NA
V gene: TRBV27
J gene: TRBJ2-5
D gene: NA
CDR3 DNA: TGTGCCAGCAGATCCTCCTGGGGGCGGCTCCAAGAGACCCAGTACTTC
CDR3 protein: CASRSSWGRLQETQYF